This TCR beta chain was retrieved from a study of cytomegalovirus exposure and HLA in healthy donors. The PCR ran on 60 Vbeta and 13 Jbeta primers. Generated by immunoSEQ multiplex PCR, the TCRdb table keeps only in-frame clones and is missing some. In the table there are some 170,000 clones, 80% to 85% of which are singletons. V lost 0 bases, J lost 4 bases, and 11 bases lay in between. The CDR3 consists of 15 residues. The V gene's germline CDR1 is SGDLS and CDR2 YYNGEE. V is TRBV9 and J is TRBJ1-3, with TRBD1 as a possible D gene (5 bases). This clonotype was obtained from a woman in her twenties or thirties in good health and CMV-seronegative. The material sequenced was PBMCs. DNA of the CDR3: TGTGCCAGCAGCGTAGTAGGGGCAGGAGGAAACACCATATATTTT. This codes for CASSVVGAGGNTIYF.